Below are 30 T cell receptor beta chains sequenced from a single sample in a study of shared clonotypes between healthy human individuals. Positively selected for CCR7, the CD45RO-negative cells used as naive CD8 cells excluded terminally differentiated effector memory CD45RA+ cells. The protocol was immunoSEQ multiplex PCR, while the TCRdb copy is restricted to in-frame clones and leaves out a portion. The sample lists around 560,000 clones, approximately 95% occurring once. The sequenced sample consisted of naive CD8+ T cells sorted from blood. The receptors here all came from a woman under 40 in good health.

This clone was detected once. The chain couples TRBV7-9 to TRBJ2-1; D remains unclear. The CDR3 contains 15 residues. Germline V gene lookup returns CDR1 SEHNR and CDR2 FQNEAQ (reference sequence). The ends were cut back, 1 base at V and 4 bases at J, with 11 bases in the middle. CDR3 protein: CASSLVPTPYNEQFF. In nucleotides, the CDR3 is TGTGCCAGCAGCTTAGTCCCGACTCCGTACAATGAGCAGTTCTTC.

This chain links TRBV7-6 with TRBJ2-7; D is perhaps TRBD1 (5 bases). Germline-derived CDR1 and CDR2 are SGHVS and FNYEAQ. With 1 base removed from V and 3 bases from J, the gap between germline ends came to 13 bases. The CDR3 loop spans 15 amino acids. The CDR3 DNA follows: TGTGCCAGCAGCTTAGGTTCAGGGATGAACTACGAGCAGTACTTC. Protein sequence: CASSLGSGMNYEQYF.

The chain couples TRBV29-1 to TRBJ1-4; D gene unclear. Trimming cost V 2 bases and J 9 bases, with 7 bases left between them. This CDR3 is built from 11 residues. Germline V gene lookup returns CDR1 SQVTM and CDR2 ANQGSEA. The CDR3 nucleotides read TGCAGCGTTGAATGGCGGAAAAAACTGTTTTTT. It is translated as CSVEWRKKLFF.

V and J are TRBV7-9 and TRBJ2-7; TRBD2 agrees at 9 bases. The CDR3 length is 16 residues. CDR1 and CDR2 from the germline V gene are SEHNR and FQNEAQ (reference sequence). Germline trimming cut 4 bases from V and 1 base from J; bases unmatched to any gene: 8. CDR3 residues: CASSWAVAGVSYEQYF. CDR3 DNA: TGTGCCAGCAGCTGGGCGGTAGCGGGAGTATCCTACGAGCAGTACTTC.

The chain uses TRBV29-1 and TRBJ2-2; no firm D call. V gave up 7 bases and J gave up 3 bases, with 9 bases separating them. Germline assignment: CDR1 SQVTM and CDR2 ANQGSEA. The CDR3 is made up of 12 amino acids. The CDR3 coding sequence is TGCAGCGCCCAGGAATACACCGGGGAGCTGTTTTTT. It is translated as CSAQEYTGELFF.

The CDR3: CASSLRLAGAHNEQFF. In DNA, the CDR3 is TGTGCCAGCAGCCTTCGACTAGCGGGAGCTCACAATGAGCAGTTCTTC. The chain links TRBV14 to TRBJ2-1, with TRBD2 identical over 12 bases. The junction had 6 bases not matched to a gene; V was cut back by 4 bases and J by 5 bases. The CDR3 extends over 16 amino acids. CDR1 and CDR2 (germline): SGHDN, FVKESK.

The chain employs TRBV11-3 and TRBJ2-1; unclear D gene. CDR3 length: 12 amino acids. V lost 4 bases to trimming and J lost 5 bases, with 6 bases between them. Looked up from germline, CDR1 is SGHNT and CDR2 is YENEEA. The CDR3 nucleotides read TGTGCCAGCAGCTCGCCTGACAATGAGCAGTTCTTC. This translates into CASSSPDNEQFF.

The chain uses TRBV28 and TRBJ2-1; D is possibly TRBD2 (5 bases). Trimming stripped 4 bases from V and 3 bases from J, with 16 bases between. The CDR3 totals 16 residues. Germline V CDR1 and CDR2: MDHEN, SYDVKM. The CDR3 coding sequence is TGTGCCAGCAGTTCTTCTTGGACTCATTACTACAATGAGCAGTTCTTC. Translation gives CASSSSWTHYYNEQFF.

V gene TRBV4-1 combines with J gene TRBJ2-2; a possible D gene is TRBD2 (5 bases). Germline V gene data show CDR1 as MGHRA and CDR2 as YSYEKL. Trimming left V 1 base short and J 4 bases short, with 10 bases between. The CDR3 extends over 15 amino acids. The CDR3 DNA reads TGCGCCAGCAGCCAAGGGACTCGGGGCACCGGGGAGCTGTTTTTT. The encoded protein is CASSQGTRGTGELFF.

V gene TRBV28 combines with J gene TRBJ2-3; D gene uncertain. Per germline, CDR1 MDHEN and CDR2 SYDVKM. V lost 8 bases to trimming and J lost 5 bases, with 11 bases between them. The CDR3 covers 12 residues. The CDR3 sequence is CASRERLDTQYF. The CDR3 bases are TGTGCCAGCCGCGAACGGCTAGATACGCAGTATTTT.

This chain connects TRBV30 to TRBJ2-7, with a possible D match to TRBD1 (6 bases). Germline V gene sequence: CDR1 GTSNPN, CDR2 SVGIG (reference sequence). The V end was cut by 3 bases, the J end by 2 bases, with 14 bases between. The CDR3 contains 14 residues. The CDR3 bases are TGTGCCTGGAGAACGCCAGGGGAGACCTACGAGCAGTACTTC. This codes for CAWRTPGETYEQYF.

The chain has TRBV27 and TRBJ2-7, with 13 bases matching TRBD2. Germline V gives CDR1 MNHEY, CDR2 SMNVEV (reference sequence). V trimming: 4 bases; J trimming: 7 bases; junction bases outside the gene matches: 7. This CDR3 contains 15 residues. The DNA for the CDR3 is TGTGCCAGCAGTTCCGGGACTAGCGGGACTAAGGAGCAGTACTTC. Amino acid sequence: CASSSGTSGTKEQYF.

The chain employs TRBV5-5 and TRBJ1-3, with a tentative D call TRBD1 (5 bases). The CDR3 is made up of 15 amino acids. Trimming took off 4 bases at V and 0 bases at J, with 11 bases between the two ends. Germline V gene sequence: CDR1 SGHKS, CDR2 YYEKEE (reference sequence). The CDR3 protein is CASSKGPGSGNTIYF. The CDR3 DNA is TGTGCCAGCAGCAAGGGACCGGGCTCTGGAAACACCATATATTTT.

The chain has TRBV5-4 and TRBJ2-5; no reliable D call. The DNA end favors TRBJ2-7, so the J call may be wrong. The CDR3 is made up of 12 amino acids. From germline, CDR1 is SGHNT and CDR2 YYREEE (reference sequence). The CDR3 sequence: CASSFLSREQYF. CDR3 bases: TGTGCCAGCAGCTTCCTATCGCGCGAGCAGTACTTC.

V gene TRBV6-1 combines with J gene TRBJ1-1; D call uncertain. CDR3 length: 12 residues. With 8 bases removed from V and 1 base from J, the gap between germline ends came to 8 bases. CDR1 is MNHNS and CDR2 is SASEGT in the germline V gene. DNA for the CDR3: TGTGCCAGCCGTCCAGAGAACACTGAAGCTTTCTTT. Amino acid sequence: CASRPENTEAFF.

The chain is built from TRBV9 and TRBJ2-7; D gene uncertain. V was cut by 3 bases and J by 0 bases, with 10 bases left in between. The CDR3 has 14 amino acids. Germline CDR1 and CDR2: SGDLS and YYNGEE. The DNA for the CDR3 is TGTGCCAGCAGCGGAGGCTTAAGCTCCTACGAGCAGTACTTC. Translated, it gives CASSGGLSSYEQYF.

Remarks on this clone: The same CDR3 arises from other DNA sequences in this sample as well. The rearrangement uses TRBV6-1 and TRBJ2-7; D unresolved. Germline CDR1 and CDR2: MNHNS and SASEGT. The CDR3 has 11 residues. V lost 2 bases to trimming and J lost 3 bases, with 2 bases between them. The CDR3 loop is CASSEYYEQYF. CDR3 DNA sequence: TGTGCCAGCAGTGAATACTACGAGCAGTACTTC.

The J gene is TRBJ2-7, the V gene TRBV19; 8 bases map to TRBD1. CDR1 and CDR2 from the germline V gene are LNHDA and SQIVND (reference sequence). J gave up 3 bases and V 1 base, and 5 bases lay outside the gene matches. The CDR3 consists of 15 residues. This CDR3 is CASSIVSGGVYEQYF. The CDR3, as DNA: TGTGCCAGTAGTATAGTCTCAGGGGGCGTCTACGAGCAGTACTTC.

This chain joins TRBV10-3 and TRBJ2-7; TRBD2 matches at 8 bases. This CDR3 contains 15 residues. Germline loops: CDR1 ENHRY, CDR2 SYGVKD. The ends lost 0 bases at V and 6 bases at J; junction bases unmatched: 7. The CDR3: CAISESRAGGREQYF. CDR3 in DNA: TGTGCCATCAGTGAGTCGCGGGCGGGAGGCCGCGAGCAGTACTTC.

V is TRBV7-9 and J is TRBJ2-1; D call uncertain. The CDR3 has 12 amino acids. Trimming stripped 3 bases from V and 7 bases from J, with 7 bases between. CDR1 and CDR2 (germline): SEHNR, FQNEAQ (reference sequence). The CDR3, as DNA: TGTGCCAGCAGCTTGTGGATAAATGAGCAGTTCTTC. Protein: CASSLWINEQFF.

For the CDR3, the DNA is TGCAGCGTTGGTGGGATGACTGCCGGGGAGCTGTTTTTT. It encodes CSVGGMTAGELFF. This chain connects TRBV29-1 to TRBJ2-2; D gene ambiguous. Germline CDR1 SQVTM, CDR2 ANQGSEA. V was clipped by 4 bases and J by 6 bases, with 12 bases between them. The CDR3 is 13 residues long.

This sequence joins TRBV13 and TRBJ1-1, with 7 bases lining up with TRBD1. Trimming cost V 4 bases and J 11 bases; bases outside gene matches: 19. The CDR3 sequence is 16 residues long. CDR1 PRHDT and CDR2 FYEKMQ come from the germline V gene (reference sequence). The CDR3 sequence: CASSSLTQATGAVAFF. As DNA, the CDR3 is TGTGCCAGCAGCTCTCTAACTCAGGCAACAGGGGCGGTGGCTTTCTTT. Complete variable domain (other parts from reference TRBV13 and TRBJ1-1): AAGVIQSPRHLIKEKRETATLKCYPIPRHDTVYWYQQGPGQDPQFLISFYEKMQSDKGSIPDRFSAQQFSDYHSELNMSSLELGDSALYFCASSSLTQATGAVAFFGQGTRLTVV.

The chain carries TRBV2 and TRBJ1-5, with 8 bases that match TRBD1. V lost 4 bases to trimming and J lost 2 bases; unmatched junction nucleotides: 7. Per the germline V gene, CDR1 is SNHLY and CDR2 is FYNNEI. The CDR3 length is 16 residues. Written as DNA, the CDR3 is TGTGCCAGCAGTGCTCAGACAGGGGCTGGCAATCAGCCCCAGCATTTT. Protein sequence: CASSAQTGAGNQPQHF.

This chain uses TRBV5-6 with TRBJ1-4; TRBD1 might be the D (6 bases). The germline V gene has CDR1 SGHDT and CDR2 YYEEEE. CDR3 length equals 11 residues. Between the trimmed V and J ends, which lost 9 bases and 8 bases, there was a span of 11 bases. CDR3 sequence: CANDQGEKLFF. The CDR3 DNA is TGTGCCAACGACCAGGGGGAAAAACTGTTTTTT.

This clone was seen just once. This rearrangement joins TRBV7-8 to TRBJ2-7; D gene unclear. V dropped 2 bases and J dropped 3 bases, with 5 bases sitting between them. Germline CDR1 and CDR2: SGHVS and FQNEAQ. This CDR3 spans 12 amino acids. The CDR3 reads CASSLRVYEQYF. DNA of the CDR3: TGTGCCAGCAGCTTACGAGTCTACGAGCAGTACTTC. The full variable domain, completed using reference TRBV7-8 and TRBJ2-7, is GAGVSQSPRYKVAKRGQDVALRCDPISGHVSLFWYQQALGQGPEFLTYFQNEAQLDKSGLPSDRFFAERPEGSVSTLKIQRTQQEDSAVYLCASSLRVYEQYFGPGTRLTVT.

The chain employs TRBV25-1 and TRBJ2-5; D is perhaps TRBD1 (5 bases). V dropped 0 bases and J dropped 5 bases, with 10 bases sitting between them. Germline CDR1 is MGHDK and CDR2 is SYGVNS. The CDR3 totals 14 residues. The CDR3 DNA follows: TGTGCCAGCAGTGAATATATGGGGCTTGAGACCCAGTACTTC. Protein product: CASSEYMGLETQYF.

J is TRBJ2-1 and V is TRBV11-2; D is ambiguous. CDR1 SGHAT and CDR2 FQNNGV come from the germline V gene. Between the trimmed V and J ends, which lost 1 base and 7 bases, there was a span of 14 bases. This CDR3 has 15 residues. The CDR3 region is CASSLAFMAVNEQFF. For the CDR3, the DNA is TGTGCCAGCAGCTTAGCTTTTATGGCTGTTAATGAGCAGTTCTTC.

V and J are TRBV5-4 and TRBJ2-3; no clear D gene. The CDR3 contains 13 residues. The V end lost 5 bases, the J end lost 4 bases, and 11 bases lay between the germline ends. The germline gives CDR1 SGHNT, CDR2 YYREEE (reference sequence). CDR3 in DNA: TGTGCCAGCAGTGAGGTAGTCGCAGATACGCAGTATTTT. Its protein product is CASSEVVADTQYF.

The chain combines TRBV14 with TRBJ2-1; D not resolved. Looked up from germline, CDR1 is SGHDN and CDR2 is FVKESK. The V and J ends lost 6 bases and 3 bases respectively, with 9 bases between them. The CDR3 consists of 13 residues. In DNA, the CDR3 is TGTGCCAGCAGTGCCCTTGTCTACAATGAGCAGTTCTTC. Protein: CASSALVYNEQFF. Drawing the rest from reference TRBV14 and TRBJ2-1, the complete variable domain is EAGVTQFPSHSVIEKGQTVTLRCDPISGHDNLYWYRRVMGKEIKFLLHFVKESKQDESGMPNNRFLAERTGGTYSTLKVQPAELEDSGVYFCASSALVYNEQFFGPGTRLTVL.

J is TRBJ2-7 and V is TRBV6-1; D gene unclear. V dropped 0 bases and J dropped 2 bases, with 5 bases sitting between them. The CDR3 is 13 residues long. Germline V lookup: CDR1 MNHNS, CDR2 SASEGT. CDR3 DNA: TGTGCCAGCAGTGAAGCCCACGCCTACGAGCAGTACTTC. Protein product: CASSEAHAYEQYF.